Following are 10 T cell receptor beta chains from one sample sequenced in a study of shared clonotypes between healthy human individuals. Only in-frame clones appear in the TCRdb table, and some are missing; sequencing was by immunoSEQ multiplex PCR. The profile covers about 2.4 million clones, with 80% to 95% appearing a single time and roughly 0.39% taken by the ten largest. Sequencing was done on a sample of naive CD4+ T cells from PBMCs. Specified subset: CD45RA+ positively selected. The receptors were sampled from a man between 18 and 35 years old in good health. Some clones in this sample may be carry-over from other donors' samples.

The gene calls are TRBV28 and TRBJ1-2, with D perhaps matching TRBD1 (5 bases). CDR1 and CDR2 from the germline V gene are MDHEN and SYDVKM. V lost 2 bases and J lost 4, with 11 bases in between. The length of the CDR3 is 14 residues. CDR3 protein: CASSLRGRIYGYTF. The CDR3 DNA reads as TGTGCCAGCAGTTTAAGGGGTCGTATCTATGGCTACACCTTC.

The chain employs TRBV5-1 and TRBJ2-1; D gene uncertain. CDR1 is SGHRS and CDR2 is YFSETQ in the germline V gene. The CDR3 has 17 residues. Trimming stripped 4 bases from V and 0 bases from J, with 17 bases between. Written as DNA, the CDR3 is TGCGCCAGCAGCCTACTCCGAGGCGGTAGCTCCTACAATGAGCAGTTCTTC. Translated, it gives CASSLLRGGSSYNEQFF.

V and J are TRBV9 and TRBJ2-3; 8 bases line up with TRBD2. V lost 4 bases, J lost 5 bases, and 6 bases stayed unmatched. The germline V gene encodes CDR1 SGDLS and CDR2 YYNGEE. The CDR3 covers 14 residues. The CDR3 spells CASSRGLAGDTQYF. Here the CDR3 DNA reads TGTGCCAGCAGCAGGGGCCTAGCGGGAGATACGCAGTATTTT.

The genes are TRBV5-1 and TRBJ2-3, with 11 bases that match TRBD2. This CDR3 region has 16 residues. With 4 bases clipped from V and 1 base from J, the junction kept 5 bases outside the gene matches. Germline V gene lookup returns CDR1 SGHRS and CDR2 YFSETQ. The CDR3 is CASSVQLAGGTDTQYF. CDR3 bases: TGCGCCAGCAGCGTACAACTAGCGGGAGGCACAGATACGCAGTATTTT.

J is TRBJ1-2 and V is TRBV30; D gene ambiguous. The CDR3 runs to 16 residues. V shed 2 bases and J shed 2 bases, with 18 bases lying between them. CDR1 and CDR2 from the germline V gene are GTSNPN and SVGIG (reference sequence). This CDR3 reads CAWSPSHSSINYGYTF. DNA for the CDR3: TGTGCCTGGAGTCCATCCCACAGCTCCATAAACTATGGCTACACCTTC.

The chain couples TRBV4-2 to TRBJ2-3, with D maybe TRBD2 (6 bases). The CDR3 covers 15 residues. V lost 4 bases, J lost 2 bases, and 13 bases lay in between. Germline CDR1 LGHNA, CDR2 YNFKEQ. CDR3 sequence reads: CASSPVDYYTDTQYF. CDR3 sequence (DNA): TGTGCCAGCAGCCCTGTGGACTACTACACAGATACGCAGTATTTT.

The genes are TRBV6-6 and TRBJ1-4; D is possibly TRBD1 (5 bases). V was shortened by 8 bases and J by 4 bases, with 8 bases between the two germline ends. Germline CDR1 and CDR2: MNHNY and SVGAGI (reference sequence). CDR3 length equals 12 residues. CDR3 coding DNA: TGTGCCAGCGTGGGGGGTAATGAAAAACTGTTTTTT. The encoded protein is CASVGGNEKLFF.

The chain employs TRBV27 and TRBJ2-4; 10 nucleotides align to TRBD2. This CDR3 is built from 17 residues. With 6 bases clipped from V and 0 bases from J, the junction kept 8 bases outside the gene matches. Germline V gene data show CDR1 as MNHEY and CDR2 as SMNVEV (reference sequence). CDR3: CASRATSGALAKNIQYF. The DNA for the CDR3 is TGTGCCAGCAGGGCAACTAGCGGGGCCCTAGCCAAAAACATTCAGTACTTC.

CDR3 protein: CASTASGFVGEQFF. In DNA form, the CDR3 reads TGTGCCAGTACGGCTAGTGGTTTCGTGGGTGAGCAGTTCTTC. The chain carries TRBV19 and TRBJ2-1; D gene ambiguous. Per germline, CDR1 LNHDA and CDR2 SQIVND (reference sequence). The CDR3 consists of 14 residues. V lost 7 bases to trimming and J lost 9 bases, with 19 bases between them.

The chain combines TRBV27 with TRBJ2-1; 7 bases are a match to TRBD2. Germline trimming cut 0 bases from V and 4 bases from J; bases unmatched to any gene: 6. Germline V lookup: CDR1 MNHEY, CDR2 SMNVEV (reference sequence). The length of the CDR3 is 16 residues. CDR3 loop: CASSLSSGGIYNEQFF. The CDR3 nucleotides read TGTGCCAGCAGTTTATCGTCGGGGGGTATTTACAATGAGCAGTTCTTC.